Given below is one T cell receptor beta chain in context. Its antigen is unknown. Sequence at one end of the junction differs from germline and may be a read error. The record originates from a study of tumor-infiltrating lymphocytes in primary liver carcinoma. Study context: Patients' primary liver carcinoma was surgically resected. General study points: Tumor top-250-clone fraction significantly exceeded that of blood (p = 0.039). For tumor-adjacent and tumor-blood pairs, overlap was less than that seen for tumor region pairs.

The input was 500 ng total RNA; TCR beta cDNA was made from it with a constant-region primer. What produced the TCR beta libraries was three nested multiplex PCR rounds using slightly modified ARM-PCR. In the first two PCR rounds, TRBV1-TRBV30 forward primers were paired with a C-beta reverse primer, and each round lasted roughly 9 cycles. In TCRdb, the multiplex PCR reads were re-called with MiXCR into one record per CDR3 protein. The sample lists 200,000 or so distinct CDR3 sequences, about 65% occurring once. There are 13 residues in the CDR3. Blood RNA was derived from unsorted whole blood, and germline DNA was extracted too. Every patient had chronic HBV infection and was treatment-naive.

Sequencing was performed on peripheral blood. This clonotype was obtained from a woman in her sixties with primary liver carcinoma and hepatitis B virus infection. V is TRBV12-3 or TRBV12-4 and J is TRBJ2-7; D is possibly TRBD2 (7 bases). CDR3 sequence: CTSSLGGGAQQYF. CDR3 nucleotides: TGTACCAGCAGTTTAGGGGGGGGGGCTCAGCAGTACTTC.